A single sample is the source of the 15 T cell receptor beta chains below, sequenced in a study of cytomegalovirus exposure and HLA in healthy donors (dated by TCRdb to the late 2010s). Libraries were built with the immunoSEQ multiplex PCR assay. The source is immuneACCESS, and TCRdb retained only in-frame sequences with V and J called. Part of the clones is not carried over; for the studies checked, unresolved V genes explain less than half of this, and the remainder is unexplained. Recorded for this sample are some 150,000 clones; 85% to 90% of them occurred a single time. Approximately 8% of the sample belongs to the ten largest clones. The source material was PBMCs. These receptors were collected from a young woman in good health and CMV-seropositive.

The DNA of the CDR3 is TGTGCCAGCAGCCCCGGGACAGGGGGGAACACCGGGGAGCTGTTTTTT. Protein sequence: CASSPGTGGNTGELFF. The chain couples TRBV9 to TRBJ2-2; TRBD1 matches at 11 bases. The CDR3 length is 16 residues. Looked up from germline, CDR1 is SGDLS and CDR2 is YYNGEE. After removal of 4 bases from V and 1 base from J, the junction contained 3 bases not matched to a gene.

Here the CDR3 reads CASSKIGLKETQYF. The CDR3 region has the DNA TGTGCCAGCAGCAAAATCGGTCTAAAAGAGACCCAGTACTTC. The V gene is TRBV7-2, the J gene TRBJ2-5; D uncertain. Looked up from germline, CDR1 is SGHTA and CDR2 is FQGNSA. Trimming removed 5 bases from V and 3 bases from J, with 13 bases in between. The CDR3 loop spans 14 amino acids.

The chain joins TRBV5-6 to TRBJ1-3, with a possible D match to TRBD1 (6 bases). This CDR3 contains 14 residues. Looked up from germline, CDR1 is SGHDT and CDR2 is YYEEEE. V was clipped by 4 bases and J by 7 bases, with 15 bases between them. The CDR3 sequence is CASSLRGSGNTIYF. CDR3 DNA sequence: TGTGCCAGCAGCCTCAGGGGTTCGGGGAACACCATATATTTT.

V is TRBV9 and J is TRBJ1-1; 11 bases are a match to TRBD1. V dropped 3 bases and J dropped 0; count of bases not matched to a gene: 7. This CDR3 region has 17 residues. From germline, CDR1 is SGDLS and CDR2 YYNGEE. CDR3: CASSGGQGEKLNTEAFF. CDR3 nucleotide sequence: TGTGCCAGCAGCGGGGGACAGGGGGAAAAGTTGAACACTGAAGCTTTCTTT.

The CDR3 DNA reads as TGTGCCAGCAGCTTGGGACTAGTCCTTTCCTACGAGCAGTACTTC. It translates to CASSLGLVLSYEQYF. The chain combines TRBV5-6 with TRBJ2-7, with D tentatively TRBD2 (6 bases). This CDR3 has 15 amino acids. V was trimmed by 0 bases and J by 1 base, leaving 11 bases between them. The germline gives CDR1 SGHDT, CDR2 YYEEEE.

This clone was seen once. The chain has TRBV7-2 and TRBJ2-5; possible D gene TRBD2, 5 bases. Germline assignment: CDR1 SGHTA and CDR2 FQGNSA. V shed 3 bases and J shed 5 bases, with 13 bases lying between them. The CDR3 length is 14 residues. Written as DNA, the CDR3 is TGTGCCAGCAGCTTGGGAGTCGTCAGGGAGACCCAGTACTTC. It translates to CASSLGVVRETQYF.

The chain has TRBV5-1 and TRBJ1-3, with D unclear. V was trimmed by 5 bases and J by 2 bases, leaving 11 bases between them. Germline V gene sequence: CDR1 SGHRS, CDR2 YFSETQ. The CDR3 loop spans 14 amino acids. The CDR3 nucleotides read TGCGCCAGCAGTGCCCATGAGGCTGGAAACACCATATATTTT. This sequence encodes CASSAHEAGNTIYF.

This clone came up once. V is TRBV5-1 and J is TRBJ2-1; 9 nucleotides line up with TRBD2. CDR1 and CDR2 (germline): SGHRS, YFSETQ. J gave up 5 bases and V 1 base, and 16 bases lay outside the gene matches. This CDR3 contains 19 residues. As DNA, the CDR3 is TGCGCCAGCAGCTTGCGGTCGGGCGCGGCGGGAGGGCCTGACAATGAGCAGTTCTTC. Protein product: CASSLRSGAAGGPDNEQFF.

The V call is TRBV18, the J call TRBJ2-2; D possibly corresponds to TRBD2 (5 bases). V lost 2 bases, J lost 0 bases, and 7 bases lay in between. The germline V gene has CDR1 KGHSH and CDR2 LQKENI. This CDR3 has 15 amino acids. The CDR3 reads CASSPNSANTGELFF. For the CDR3, the DNA is TGTGCCAGCTCACCAAATAGCGCGAACACCGGGGAGCTGTTTTTT.

The chain has TRBV5-6 and TRBJ2-7; 7 bases are shared with TRBD1. Trimming took 2 bases from V and 2 from J; bases not matched to a gene: 4. Germline V CDR1 and CDR2: SGHDT, YYEEEE. The CDR3 covers 14 residues. The CDR3 DNA reads as TGTGCCAGCAGCTTAAGTGACAGGGCCTACGAGCAGTACTTC. Its protein is CASSLSDRAYEQYF.

CDR3 sequence: CASSQDHGRAGNTEAFF. As DNA, the CDR3 is TGTGCCAGCAGCCAAGATCATGGAAGGGCGGGTAACACTGAAGCTTTCTTT. The J gene is TRBJ1-1, the V gene TRBV14; unclear D gene. V was clipped by 0 bases and J by 2 bases, with 16 bases between them. The CDR3 consists of 17 residues. The germline V gene encodes CDR1 SGHDN and CDR2 FVKESK.

In DNA, the CDR3 is TGTGCCAGCAGCCTACTGACAGGGGACACTGAAGCTTTCTTT. Amino acid sequence: CASSLLTGDTEAFF. This chain connects TRBV9 to TRBJ1-1; 8 bases are shared with TRBD1. There are 14 residues in the CDR3. Trimming took 4 bases from V and 3 from J; bases not matched to a gene: 5. Germline values: CDR1 SGDLS, CDR2 YYNGEE.

Only a few counts were recorded for this clone. The chain couples TRBV6-5 to TRBJ1-2, with D possibly matching TRBD1 (6 bases). Trimming removed 10 bases at V and 6 bases at J, with 15 bases between. This CDR3 has 12 amino acids. Germline V gene sequence: CDR1 MNHEY, CDR2 SVGAGI. CDR3 sequence (DNA): TGTGCCACCACAGGGATAAATAATGGCTACACCTTC. Its protein product is CATTGINNGYTF.

This chain uses TRBV6-1 with TRBJ1-1; D unresolved. Germline V lookup: CDR1 MNHNS, CDR2 SASEGT. V was shortened by 1 base and J by 4 bases, with 7 bases between the two germline ends. CDR3 length equals 13 residues. The CDR3 loop reads CASSEGTGTEAFF. CDR3 nucleotides: TGTGCCAGCAGTGAAGGAACTGGCACTGAAGCTTTCTTT.

The gene calls are TRBV9 and TRBJ2-2, with TRBD1 identical over 10 bases. The CDR3 has 18 amino acids. Germline V CDR1 and CDR2: SGDLS, YYNGEE. The V gene end was trimmed by 0 bases and the J gene end by 0 bases; junction bases not matched to a gene: 5. CDR3 loop: CASSVATGGTANTGELFF. CDR3 in DNA: TGTGCCAGCAGCGTAGCGACAGGGGGCACAGCGAACACCGGGGAGCTGTTTTTT.